This TCR beta chain was sequenced for a study of blood T cell repertoires in COVID-19. Study context: Collection of acute and convalescent COVID-19 samples took place in the United States, Italy and Spain. T cells, B-cell-depleted T cells, or PBMCs supplied cDNA or gDNA.

In the original processing: Reference gene primer amplification gave estimated nucleated cell counts. The repertoire was sequenced with immunoSEQ multiplex PCR; TCRdb's copy has only in-frame clones and lacks some. Clone size and the V and J calls come from that table; the DNA yielded D and trimming. The sample comprises some 52,000 clones, 87% of which are singletons, and less than 20% rests with the top ten. CDR1 and CDR2 from the germline V gene are MGHDK and SYGVNS. The CDR3 covers 17 residues. With 0 bases clipped from V and 8 bases from J, the junction kept 11 bases outside the gene matches. The chain recombines TRBV25-1 with TRBJ1-4; 8 bases map to TRBD1. This TCR was recovered from a human donor with active COVID-19. The donor label of this sample is uncertain. The sequencing input was peripheral blood. Written as DNA, the CDR3 is TGTGCCAGCAGTGAATATGGTACAGGGGGAAAGAAAGAAAAACTGTTTTTT. Translated, it gives CASSEYGTGGKKEKLFF.